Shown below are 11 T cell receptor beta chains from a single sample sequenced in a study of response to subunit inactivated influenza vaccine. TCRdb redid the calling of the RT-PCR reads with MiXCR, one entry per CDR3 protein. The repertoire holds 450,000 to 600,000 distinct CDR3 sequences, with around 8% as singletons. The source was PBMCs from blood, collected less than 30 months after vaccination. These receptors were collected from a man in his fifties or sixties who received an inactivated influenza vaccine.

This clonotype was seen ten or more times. Here the CDR3 DNA reads TGTGCCAGCAGCGAGCGGGCTACCGGGGAGCTGTTTTTT. Encoded protein: CASSERATGELFF. The chain is built from TRBV9 and TRBJ2-2; D possibly corresponds to TRBD2 (6 bases). The germline V gene encodes CDR1 SGDLS and CDR2 YYNGEE. This CDR3 has 13 amino acids. Trimming took 3 bases from V and 5 from J, leaving 8 bases between them.

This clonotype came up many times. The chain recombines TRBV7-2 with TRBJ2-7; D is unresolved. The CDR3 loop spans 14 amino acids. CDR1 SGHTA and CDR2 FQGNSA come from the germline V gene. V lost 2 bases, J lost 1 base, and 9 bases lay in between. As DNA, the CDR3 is TGTGCCAGCAGCTTATCCATCCCTTCCTACGAGCAGTACTTC. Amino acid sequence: CASSLSIPSYEQYF.

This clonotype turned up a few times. The CDR3 DNA is TGTGCCAGCAGCGGGAGCCCTAGCACAGATACGCAGTATTTT. It specifies CASSGSPSTDTQYF. V and J are TRBV5-5 and TRBJ2-3; D may be TRBD2 (5 bases). Germline V lookup: CDR1 SGHKS, CDR2 YYEKEE (reference sequence). The germline V and J ends were trimmed by 4 bases and 0 bases, with 9 bases remaining between them. This CDR3 is 14 amino acids long.

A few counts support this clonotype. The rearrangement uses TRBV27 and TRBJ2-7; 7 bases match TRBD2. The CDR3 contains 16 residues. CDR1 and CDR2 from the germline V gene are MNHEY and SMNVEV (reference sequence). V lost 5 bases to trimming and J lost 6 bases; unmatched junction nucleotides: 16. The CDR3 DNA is TGTGCCAGCAGTCCGCTAGCGGTCAAACCCGAAGGCGAGCAGTACTTC. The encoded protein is CASSPLAVKPEGEQYF.

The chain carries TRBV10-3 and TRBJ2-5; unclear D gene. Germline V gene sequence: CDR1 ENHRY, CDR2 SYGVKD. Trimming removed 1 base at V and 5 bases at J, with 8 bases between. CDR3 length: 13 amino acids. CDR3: CAISEYQVETQYF. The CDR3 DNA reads TGTGCCATCAGTGAGTACCAGGTTGAGACCCAGTACTTC.

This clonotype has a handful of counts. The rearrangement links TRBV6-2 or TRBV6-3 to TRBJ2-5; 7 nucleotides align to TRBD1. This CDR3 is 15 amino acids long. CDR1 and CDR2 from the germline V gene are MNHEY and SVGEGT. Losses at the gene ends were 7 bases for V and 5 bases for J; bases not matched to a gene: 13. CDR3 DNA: TGTGCCAGCAAAAGAATGACAGGGCGACGCGAGACCCAGTACTTC. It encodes CASKRMTGRRETQYF.

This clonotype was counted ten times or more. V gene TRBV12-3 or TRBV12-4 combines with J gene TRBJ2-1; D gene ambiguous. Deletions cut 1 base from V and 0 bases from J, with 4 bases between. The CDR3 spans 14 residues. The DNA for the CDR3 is TGTGCCAGCAGTTTAGTCCTCTCCTACAATGAGCAGTTCTTC. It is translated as CASSLVLSYNEQFF.

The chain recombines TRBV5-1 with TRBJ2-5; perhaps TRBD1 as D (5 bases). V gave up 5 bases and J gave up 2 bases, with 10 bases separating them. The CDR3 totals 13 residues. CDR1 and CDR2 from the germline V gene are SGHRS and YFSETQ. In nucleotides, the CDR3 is TGCGCCAGCAGACAGGCCCAACAAGAGACCCAGTACTTC. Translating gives CASRQAQQETQYF. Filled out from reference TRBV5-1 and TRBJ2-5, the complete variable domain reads KAGVTQTPRYLIKTRGQQVTLSCSPISGHRSVSWYQQTPGQGLQFLFEYFSETQRNKGNFPGRFSGRQFSNSRSEMNVSTLELGDSALYLCASRQAQQETQYFGPGTRLLVL.

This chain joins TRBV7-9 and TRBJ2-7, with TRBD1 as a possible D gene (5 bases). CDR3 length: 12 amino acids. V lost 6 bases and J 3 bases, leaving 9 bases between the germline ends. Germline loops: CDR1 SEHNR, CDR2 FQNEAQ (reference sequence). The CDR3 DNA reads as TGTGCCAGCAGTGGGGCGAACTACGAGCAGTACTTC. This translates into CASSGANYEQYF.

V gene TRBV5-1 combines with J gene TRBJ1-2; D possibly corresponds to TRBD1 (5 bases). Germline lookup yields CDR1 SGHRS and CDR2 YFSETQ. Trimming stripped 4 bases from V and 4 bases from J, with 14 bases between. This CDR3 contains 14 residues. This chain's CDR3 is CASSTQGGGYGYTF. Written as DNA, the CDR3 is TGCGCCAGCAGCACGCAGGGAGGCGGCTATGGCTACACCTTC. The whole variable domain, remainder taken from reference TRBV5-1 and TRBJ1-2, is KAGVTQTPRYLIKTRGQQVTLSCSPISGHRSVSWYQQTPGQGLQFLFEYFSETQRNKGNFPGRFSGRQFSNSRSEMNVSTLELGDSALYLCASSTQGGGYGYTFGSGTRLTVV.

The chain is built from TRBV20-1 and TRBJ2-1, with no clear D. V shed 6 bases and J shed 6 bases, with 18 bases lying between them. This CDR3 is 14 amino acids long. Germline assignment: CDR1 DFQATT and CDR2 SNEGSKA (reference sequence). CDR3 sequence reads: CSADVGVMGNEQFF. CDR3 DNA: TGCAGTGCCGACGTCGGCGTTATGGGCAATGAGCAGTTCTTC.